The 29 T cell receptor beta chains below were found in one sample sequenced in a study of CD8 T cells in Susac syndrome. RNA amounts of roughly 0.45 to 1 ug underwent reverse transcription with random hexamers. MiXCR, run by TCRdb on the immunoSEQ multiplex PCR reads, gives a single entry per CDR3 protein. The sample carries approximately 100,000 distinct CDR3 sequences, approximately 95% recorded once. Sequencing input: CD8+ T cells from PBMCs. The receptor source for this set is a human donor with Susac syndrome.

The gene calls are TRBV24-1 and TRBJ2-1, with D possibly TRBD2 on 6 matching bases. Between the trimmed V and J ends, which lost 6 bases and 8 bases, there was a span of 10 bases. The germline gives CDR1 KGHDR, CDR2 SFDVKD. The CDR3 is made up of 12 amino acids. In nucleotides, the CDR3 is TGTGCCACCAGTACGGGAGAGCATGAGCAGTTCTTC. This translates into CATSTGEHEQFF.

The chain uses TRBV24-1 and TRBJ2-5; 10 bases map to TRBD1. V dropped 7 bases and J dropped 2; count of bases not matched to a gene: 9. The germline gives CDR1 KGHDR, CDR2 SFDVKD. The CDR3 covers 16 residues. The CDR3 sequence is CATSAGQGKGQETQYF. Written as DNA, the CDR3 is TGTGCCACCAGCGCGGGACAGGGGAAGGGGCAAGAGACCCAGTACTTC.

The V and J genes are TRBV24-1 and TRBJ2-1; 7 bases are shared with TRBD1. The CDR3 consists of 11 residues. Trimming at V came to 9 bases and at J to 5 bases, leaving 0 bases not matched to a gene. CDR1 and CDR2 from the germline V gene are KGHDR and SFDVKD. The CDR3 bases are TGTGCCACCGGACAGGACAATGAGCAGTTCTTC. It is translated as CATGQDNEQFF.

V is TRBV2 and J is TRBJ2-7; D gene uncertain. Trimming shortened V by 4 bases and J by 3 bases, and 10 bases separated the two germline ends. CDR3 size: 13 residues. The germline V gene encodes CDR1 SNHLY and CDR2 FYNNEI. The chain's CDR3 is CASSGAKFYEQYF. CDR3 bases: TGTGCCAGCAGTGGCGCCAAGTTCTACGAGCAGTACTTC.

The V call is TRBV14, the J call TRBJ1-2; unclear D gene. Trimming removed 1 base from V and 8 bases from J, with 8 bases in between. The germline gives CDR1 SGHDN, CDR2 FVKESK. The CDR3 consists of 12 residues. CDR3 in amino acids: CASSQGPGGYTF. CDR3 DNA sequence: TGTGCCAGCAGCCAAGGCCCCGGCGGCTACACCTTC.

The gene calls are TRBV27 and TRBJ2-7; D possibly corresponds to TRBD2 (6 bases). Germline V gives CDR1 MNHEY, CDR2 SMNVEV (reference sequence). The CDR3 contains 14 residues. Trimming took 0 bases from V and 6 from J, leaving 12 bases between them. In nucleotides, the CDR3 is TGTGCCAGCAGTTTATCGCGGGACGGGGGCGAGCAGTACTTC. Translated, it gives CASSLSRDGGEQYF.

This clonotype occurred once. The V call is TRBV20-1, the J call TRBJ2-1; D gene uncertain. CDR3 length: 12 amino acids. Per germline, CDR1 DFQATT and CDR2 SNEGSKA (reference sequence). Trimming left V 0 bases short and J 7 bases short, with 7 bases between. The CDR3 region has the DNA TGCAGTGCTAGAGATGAGTTAAATGAGCAGTTCTTC. Its protein product is CSARDELNEQFF.

The chain has TRBV9 and TRBJ2-1; either TRBD1 or TRBD2 may supply D (5 bases each). CDR3 length: 12 amino acids. CDR1 SGDLS and CDR2 YYNGEE come from the germline V gene. V was cut by 5 bases and J by 6 bases, with 9 bases left in between. As DNA, the CDR3 is TGTGCCAGCAGGGGGGACGTCAATGAGCAGTTCTTC. Protein: CASRGDVNEQFF.

The rearrangement links TRBV4-3 to TRBJ2-6, with a possible D match to TRBD1 (6 bases). Trimming took off 0 bases at V and 13 bases at J, with 13 bases between the two ends. This CDR3 spans 14 amino acids. From germline, CDR1 is LGHNA and CDR2 YSLEER. In DNA, the CDR3 is TGCGCCAGCAGCCAAGATGCAGGGGCAGGGGTCCTGACTTTC. Translation gives CASSQDAGAGVLTF.

The chain links TRBV6-2 or TRBV6-3 to TRBJ2-1, with 8 bases identical to TRBD1. The germline V gene has CDR1 MNHEY and CDR2 SVGEGT. This CDR3 has 16 amino acids. The trim removed 0 bases at V and 8 bases at J, leaving 9 bases unmatched. The CDR3 here is CASSYSQGATDHEQFF. CDR3 sequence (DNA): TGTGCCAGCAGTTACTCGCAGGGGGCCACTGATCATGAGCAGTTCTTC.

The V gene is TRBV25-1, the J gene TRBJ1-1; no clear D. V was cut by 2 bases and J by 4 bases, with 11 bases left in between. Per germline, CDR1 MGHDK and CDR2 SYGVNS. This CDR3 has 14 residues. CDR3 DNA: TGTGCCAGCAGTGAAGGTGGGGTGGGCACTGAAGCTTTCTTT. Translated: CASSEGGVGTEAFF.

The chain couples TRBV5-6 to TRBJ2-3; D call uncertain. Germline CDR1 and CDR2: SGHDT and YYEEEE. With 0 bases removed from V and 6 bases from J, the gap between germline ends came to 14 bases. This CDR3 has 15 residues. The CDR3 is CASSLEDGARDTQYF. CDR3 nucleotides: TGTGCCAGCAGCTTGGAGGACGGTGCCAGGGATACGCAGTATTTT.

The V gene is TRBV11-2, the J gene TRBJ2-3; TRBD1 matches 9 bases. The CDR3 is 15 residues long. Germline V lookup: CDR1 SGHAT, CDR2 FQNNGV. The ends lost 3 bases at V and 2 bases at J; junction bases unmatched: 3. The CDR3, as DNA: TGTGCCAGCAGCTTCCGGGACAGGGACACAGATACGCAGTATTTT. Protein product: CASSFRDRDTDTQYF.

This rearrangement joins TRBV9 to TRBJ1-2; D possibly corresponds to TRBD1 (5 bases). Trimming removed 4 bases at V and 4 bases at J, with 14 bases between. The CDR3 consists of 14 residues. The V gene's germline CDR1 is SGDLS and CDR2 YYNGEE. The CDR3 nucleotides are TGTGCCAGCAGCCCCTCAGGGAACATCTATGGCTACACCTTC. Its translation: CASSPSGNIYGYTF.

The genes are TRBV9 and TRBJ2-3; TRBD2 matches 9 bases. With 3 bases clipped from V and 5 bases from J, the junction kept 7 bases outside the gene matches. Germline V lookup: CDR1 SGDLS, CDR2 YYNGEE. The CDR3 is 15 amino acids. This chain's CDR3 is CASSAGLAVRDTQYF. The CDR3 nucleotides read TGTGCCAGCAGCGCGGGACTAGCTGTGAGAGATACGCAGTATTTT.

This clonotype was observed a single time. This chain joins TRBV9 and TRBJ1-2, with D hard to call. The CDR3 totals 17 residues. V lost 0 bases and J lost 4, with 19 bases in between. Per the germline V gene, CDR1 is SGDLS and CDR2 is YYNGEE. This CDR3 reads CASSVEGRVESSYGYTF. Written as DNA, the CDR3 is TGTGCCAGCAGCGTAGAGGGTAGGGTGGAATCGAGCTATGGCTACACCTTC. Together with reference TRBV9 and TRBJ1-2, the CDR3 gives the full variable domain: DSGVTQTPKHLITATGQRVTLRCSPRSGDLSVYWYQQSLDQGLQFLIQYYNGEERAKGNILERFSAQQFPDLHSELNLSSLELGDSALYFCASSVEGRVESSYGYTFGSGTRLTVV.

The chain has TRBV29-1 and TRBJ2-3, with D possibly TRBD1 on 5 matching bases. Germline CDR1 and CDR2: SQVTM and ANQGSEA. The V end was cut by 3 bases, the J end by 0 bases, with 13 bases between. This CDR3 is 15 amino acids long. The CDR3 nucleotides are TGCAGCGTTGAGCCTATGACAGCAAGCACAGATACGCAGTATTTT. It encodes CSVEPMTASTDTQYF.

The V gene is TRBV3-1, the J gene TRBJ2-3; no reliable D call. The V end was cut by 5 bases, the J end by 5 bases, with 8 bases between. This CDR3 comprises 12 residues. Germline V gives CDR1 LGHDT, CDR2 YNNKEL (reference sequence). CDR3 protein: CASSGWQDTQYF. In DNA form, the CDR3 reads TGTGCCAGCAGCGGGTGGCAAGATACGCAGTATTTT.

This clonotype was counted a single time. The chain joins TRBV9 to TRBJ1-2, with 7 bases matching TRBD1. Germline V gene data show CDR1 as SGDLS and CDR2 as YYNGEE. V gave up 4 bases and J gave up 5 bases; unmatched junction bases: 8. The CDR3 is 14 residues long. The CDR3 loop is CASSTRQGRYGYTF. Here the CDR3 DNA reads TGTGCCAGCAGCACCCGACAGGGTCGGTATGGCTACACCTTC.

The CDR3 loop is CASSGGGGADEQFF. The DNA of the CDR3 is TGTGCCAGCAGCGGCGGCGGGGGGGCAGATGAGCAGTTCTTC. V is TRBV9 and J is TRBJ2-1; TRBD2 agrees at 9 bases. The CDR3 consists of 14 residues. Germline CDR1 is SGDLS and CDR2 is YYNGEE. V dropped 3 bases and J dropped 8; count of bases not matched to a gene: 6.

This chain joins TRBV7-9 and TRBJ2-7; 8 bases match TRBD1. Germline V lookup: CDR1 SEHNR, CDR2 FQNEAQ (reference sequence). The CDR3 is 14 amino acids. J was trimmed by 4 bases and V by 0 bases; bases with no gene match: 2. The CDR3 DNA is TGTGCCAGCAGCTTAGCCAGGGGGCAGTACGAGCAGTACTTC. Its protein is CASSLARGQYEQYF.

This rearrangement joins TRBV12-5 to TRBJ2-7, with D unclear. The germline gives CDR1 LGHNT, CDR2 FRNRAP. The CDR3 has 11 amino acids. V was cut by 5 bases and J by 9 bases, with 11 bases left in between. CDR3 in DNA: TGTGCTAGTGGTCTGGGATGGGTGCAGTACTTC. Protein sequence: CASGLGWVQYF.

V is TRBV12-3 or TRBV12-4 and J is TRBJ2-3; D is perhaps TRBD1 or TRBD2 (6 bases each). V gave up 3 bases and J gave up 4 bases, with 8 bases separating them. This CDR3 comprises 13 residues. CDR3 bases: TGTGCCAGCAGTTTCGGGGGCCCAGATACGCAGTATTTT. Encoded protein: CASSFGGPDTQYF.

This clonotype appeared once. V usage is TRBV11-2 and J usage is TRBJ2-3; a weak D match, TRBD1 (6 bases). In germline, CDR1 is SGHAT, CDR2 FQNNGV. This CDR3 contains 15 residues. V was trimmed by 4 bases and J by 7 bases, leaving 18 bases between them. The DNA of the CDR3 is TGTGCCAGCAGCTCGCCGGGACACGAAGAGAATACGCAGTATTTT. Amino acids: CASSSPGHEENTQYF.

The rearrangement links TRBV5-4 to TRBJ1-1; D perhaps matches TRBD1 (5 bases). The CDR3 length is 13 residues. The V gene lost 7 bases and the J gene lost 0 bases, with 10 bases spanning the gap. Germline V CDR1 and CDR2: SGHNT, YYREEE (reference sequence). As DNA, the CDR3 is TGTGCCAGCTGGGACGCATTGAACACTGAAGCTTTCTTT. Protein product: CASWDALNTEAFF.

The chain recombines TRBV9 with TRBJ2-7, with a possible D match to TRBD1 (6 bases). V gave up 0 bases and J gave up 1 base, with 8 bases separating them. Germline V gene lookup returns CDR1 SGDLS and CDR2 YYNGEE. This CDR3 is 14 amino acids long. This chain's CDR3 is CASSVVDRSYEQYF. The CDR3 nucleotides are TGTGCCAGCAGCGTAGTTGACAGGTCCTACGAGCAGTACTTC.

The rearrangement joins TRBV5-4 to TRBJ2-7, with D perhaps matching TRBD1 (6 bases). Trimming stripped 2 bases from V and 3 bases from J, with 12 bases between. Germline V CDR1 and CDR2: SGHNT, YYREEE (reference sequence). The CDR3 totals 14 residues. The CDR3 nucleotides read TGTGCCAGCAGCTTCCGACCGGACAGCTACGAGCAGTACTTC. It yields the protein CASSFRPDSYEQYF.

This chain uses TRBV5-1 with TRBJ1-2, with a tentative D call TRBD1 (6 bases). Germline loops: CDR1 SGHRS, CDR2 YFSETQ. Trimming left V 6 bases short and J 4 bases short, with 16 bases between. The CDR3 spans 14 residues. CDR3 sequence (DNA): TGCGCCAGCAAACCAGATCAGGGGAGCTATGGCTACACCTTC. Residues: CASKPDQGSYGYTF.

The chain is built from TRBV29-1 and TRBJ2-1; a weak D match, TRBD1 (6 bases). Germline CDR1 and CDR2: SQVTM and ANQGSEA. V shed 4 bases and J shed 4 bases, with 11 bases lying between them. This CDR3 is built from 13 residues. CDR3 bases: TGCAGCGTTGGGTCAGGGGCGTACAATGAGCAGTTCTTC. Amino acids: CSVGSGAYNEQFF.